Following are 23 T cell receptor beta chains from one sample sequenced in a study of T cells in Graves' hyperthyroidism and ophthalmopathy (dated by TCRdb to 2018 to 2020). The library was produced with multiplex PCR. TCRdb shows the sequencer as Illumina HiSeq 2000. The TCR beta CDR3 regions were amplified from RNA transcripts. The first round of RT-PCR for the TCR CDR3 was performed with the HTBI primer set and the Qiagen OneStep RT-PCR kit. TCRdb reprocessing: public reads trimmed at Q25 with fastp, clones called with MiXCR, in-frame beta chains kept. A single entry per CDR3 protein holds the most common genes and DNA from its merged rows. The sample records about 640,000 distinct CDR3 sequences, about 20% of which are singletons. Around a third of the sample is taken by the ten largest. The specimen was blood. The receptor set was obtained from a young man with Graves' ophthalmopathy.

In this sample, this clonotype turned up a few times. CDR3 sequence reads: CSALTTTTRYETQYF. CDR3 nucleotide sequence: TGCAGTGCTCTCACGACCACCACCCGGTACGAGACCCAGTACTTC. This chain uses TRBV20-1 with TRBJ2-5; D not certain. This CDR3 has 15 residues. In germline, CDR1 is DFQATT, CDR2 SNEGSKA (reference sequence). Between the trimmed V and J ends, which lost 5 bases and 5 bases, there was a span of 21 bases.

For this clonotype: The missing conserved phenylalanine or tryptophan at the end of this CDR3 makes a read error likely. The chain links TRBV30 to TRBJ1-1, with 12 bases matching TRBD1. The CDR3 sequence is 16 residues long. J lost 5 bases, V lost 3 bases, and 10 bases had no gene match. CDR1 is GTSNPN and CDR2 is SVGIG in the germline V gene (reference sequence). In DNA, the CDR3 is TGTGCCTGGAGGGAGGGACAGGGGGCGAGGTATACTGAAGCTTTCATT. It encodes CAWREGQGARYTEAFI.

The CDR3, as DNA: TGCGCCAGCAGCCTGACAGTGGACACTGAAGCTTTCTTT. Translating it yields CASSLTVDTEAFF. The V gene is TRBV4-1, the J gene TRBJ1-1; a possible D gene is TRBD1 (5 bases). With 4 bases removed from V and 3 bases from J, the gap between germline ends came to 9 bases. Germline CDR1 and CDR2: MGHRA and YSYEKL. The CDR3 has 13 amino acids.

This clonotype was counted at least ten times. The chain has TRBV2 and TRBJ1-5; 8 bases line up with TRBD1. Per the germline V gene, CDR1 is SNHLY and CDR2 is FYNNEI. Losses at the gene ends were 4 bases for V and 4 bases for J; bases not matched to a gene: 6. The CDR3 extends over 15 amino acids. CDR3 nucleotides: TGTGCCAGCAGTGGTCAGGGGGCTTGGAATCAGCCCCAGCATTTT. Residues: CASSGQGAWNQPQHF.

This clonotype was observed a few times. At one of its ends the junction is not consistent with the germline gene, which may arise from a read error. The chain carries TRBV5-5 and TRBJ1-2, with a tentative D call TRBD1 (5 bases). Germline V lookup: CDR1 SGHKS, CDR2 YYEKEE (reference sequence). This CDR3 comprises 15 residues. CDR3 in DNA: TGCGCCAGCAGCTTGGAATCGGGGGAATTTAACGGCTACACCTTC. Translation gives CASSLESGEFNGYTF.

The chain couples TRBV27 to TRBJ2-7, with a possible D match to TRBD1 (5 bases). CDR1 is MNHEY, CDR2 SMNVEV, per germline (reference sequence). The CDR3 is made up of 15 amino acids. The ends were cut back, 2 bases at V and 7 bases at J, with 18 bases in the middle. CDR3 DNA sequence: TGTGCCAGCAGTTTAAGTGGAACAGGTGCTGGGGAGCAGTACTTC. Translated: CASSLSGTGAGEQYF.

The chain couples TRBV20-1 to TRBJ1-6; no firm D call. The CDR3 covers 16 residues. Trimming took off 0 bases at V and 4 bases at J, with 13 bases between the two ends. Germline V gene data show CDR1 as DFQATT and CDR2 as SNEGSKA (reference sequence). The CDR3 region is CSARDRMGGYNSPLHF. CDR3 sequence (DNA): TGCAGTGCTAGAGATCGTATGGGAGGGTATAATTCACCCCTCCACTTT.

This clonotype was counted ten times or more. The chain couples TRBV30 to TRBJ2-7; 7 positions agree with TRBD1. The CDR3 runs 14 residues. From germline, CDR1 is GTSNPN and CDR2 SVGIG (reference sequence). J was trimmed by 1 base and V by 4 bases; bases with no gene match: 7. The CDR3 DNA sequence: TGTGCCTGGACTGCACAGGGGTCGTCCTACGAGCAGTACTTC. It specifies CAWTAQGSSYEQYF.

This clonotype was detected only a few times. Possible read error: a much larger clone is one base away. The chain combines TRBV11-2 with TRBJ2-3, with unresolved D. The CDR3 is 11 amino acids. Trimming took off 1 base at V and 8 bases at J, with 4 bases between the two ends. CDR1 is SGHAT, CDR2 FQNNGV, per germline. The CDR3 region is CASSLVSTQYF. Written as DNA, the CDR3 is TGTGCCAGCAGCTTAGTCAGTACGCAGTATTTT.

This clonotype was seen ten or more times. V and J are TRBV28 and TRBJ1-5; 9 positions agree with TRBD1. Germline trimming cut 6 bases from V and 1 base from J; bases unmatched to any gene: 4. The CDR3 sequence is 15 residues long. Looked up from germline, CDR1 is MDHEN and CDR2 is SYDVKM. This chain's CDR3 is CASSRTGASNQPQHF. The CDR3 nucleotides read TGTGCCAGCAGCCGGACAGGGGCGAGCAATCAGCCCCAGCATTTT. Based on the CDR3 plus reference TRBV28 and TRBJ1-5, the full variable domain is DVKVTQSSRYLVKRTGEKVFLECVQDMDHENMFWYRQDPGLGLRLIYFSYDVKMKEKGDIPEGYSVSREKKERFSLILESASTNQTSMYLCASSRTGASNQPQHFGDGTRLSIL.

The chain joins TRBV10-3 to TRBJ2-3, with D possibly matching TRBD1 (5 bases). The CDR3 length is 13 residues. The germline gives CDR1 ENHRY, CDR2 SYGVKD. V lost 5 bases and J lost 3, with 9 bases in between. The CDR3 sequence: CAISQAGTDTQYF. The CDR3 DNA reads as TGTGCCATCAGTCAAGCAGGGACAGATACGCAGTATTTT.

The sample holds a few counts of this clonotype. CDR3 sequence: CASSLRTLGIGTGPHEQYF. CDR3 DNA sequence: TGTGCCAGCAGTTTGAGGACCCTGGGAATCGGGACAGGTCCCCACGAGCAGTACTTC. This rearrangement joins TRBV28 to TRBJ2-7, with 8 bases aligning to TRBD1. This CDR3 is built from 19 residues. The trim removed 3 bases at V and 5 bases at J, leaving 21 bases unmatched. The germline CDR1 and CDR2 sequences are MDHEN and SYDVKM.

The J gene is TRBJ2-3, the V gene TRBV19; 9 bases fit TRBD1. The trim removed 9 bases at V and 5 bases at J, leaving 6 bases unmatched. The CDR3 is 13 amino acids. The germline V gene encodes CDR1 LNHDA and CDR2 SQIVND (reference sequence). This CDR3 reads CASRTGVEDTQYF. CDR3 DNA sequence: TGTGCCAGCCGGACAGGGGTAGAAGATACGCAGTATTTT.

This clonotype was counted a few times. The V and J genes are TRBV7-9 and TRBJ2-3; D is perhaps TRBD2 (6 bases). Trimming took off 7 bases at V and 2 bases at J, with 7 bases between the two ends. The CDR3 runs to 12 residues. Germline loops: CDR1 SEHNR, CDR2 FQNEAQ (reference sequence). CDR3 in DNA: TGTGCCAGCAAGCGGGTCACAGATACGCAGTATTTT. Translating gives CASKRVTDTQYF.

At least ten counts were recorded for this clonotype. The chain carries TRBV28 and TRBJ2-3; possibly TRBD1 for D (6 bases). From germline, CDR1 is MDHEN and CDR2 SYDVKM. Trimming took 5 bases from V and 0 from J, leaving 9 bases between them. The length of the CDR3 is 14 residues. The CDR3 DNA reads as TGTGCCAGCAGTCTGGACAGTAGCACAGATACGCAGTATTTT. Amino acid sequence: CASSLDSSTDTQYF.

The rearrangement joins TRBV6-2 or TRBV6-3 to TRBJ1-3; D ambiguous. V lost 5 bases, J lost 0 bases, and 11 bases lay in between. Germline V gene lookup returns CDR1 MNHEY and CDR2 SVGEGT. This CDR3 has 15 amino acids. CDR3 nucleotides: TGTGCCAGCAGTAACCTCAGGATCTCTGGAAACACCATATATTTT. Its protein is CASSNLRISGNTIYF.

The chain recombines TRBV7-9 with TRBJ2-5; 9 nucleotides agree with TRBD1. The CDR3 length is 14 residues. The trim removed 5 bases at V and 4 bases at J, leaving 5 bases unmatched. Looked up from germline, CDR1 is SEHNR and CDR2 is FQNEAQ (reference sequence). CDR3 in DNA: TGTGCCAGCAGCGTAACAGGGGGCCGAGAGACCCAGTACTTC. It specifies CASSVTGGRETQYF.

V is TRBV12-3 or TRBV12-4 and J is TRBJ2-1; the D is unclear. The CDR3 covers 15 residues. Trimming stripped 7 bases from V and 8 bases from J, with 21 bases between. CDR3 loop: CASTTGYKVVYEQFF. Written as DNA, the CDR3 is TGTGCCAGCACCACCGGATACAAGGTCGTCTATGAGCAGTTCTTC.

In its sample, this clonotype was seen many times. This sequence joins TRBV24-1 and TRBJ2-1, with TRBD1 as a possible D gene (6 bases). Germline CDR1 is KGHDR and CDR2 is SFDVKD. The germline V and J ends were trimmed by 0 bases and 9 bases, with 14 bases remaining between them. This CDR3 is built from 15 residues. The DNA for the CDR3 is TGTGCCACCAGTGATTTGCAGTTTGGGGGCGGTGAGCAGTTCTTC. Encoded protein: CATSDLQFGGGEQFF.

There are many counts of this clonotype. The chain employs TRBV13 and TRBJ1-1; 9 bases are shared with TRBD1. The V gene's germline CDR1 is PRHDT and CDR2 FYEKMQ (reference sequence). The CDR3 sequence is 24 residues long. V was clipped by 5 bases and J by 5 bases; unmatched bases: 36. The DNA of the CDR3 is TGTGCCAGCAGCCCCCGCCCGACACTGAAGCTGCCCCGGGGGGGACAGGGTCGAAGAACTGAAGCTTTCTTT. Translated, it gives CASSPRPTLKLPRGGQGRRTEAFF.

At least ten counts were recorded for this clonotype. The V gene is TRBV30, the J gene TRBJ1-3; 7 bases align to TRBD1. The CDR3 runs 17 residues. Germline V gene sequence: CDR1 GTSNPN, CDR2 SVGIG (reference sequence). With V trimmed by 2 bases and J by 0 bases, 10 bases remained unmatched. CDR3 nucleotide sequence: TGTGCCTGGAGTCCACCGGGACAGTCCTCCTCTGGAAACACCATATATTTT. Translated: CAWSPPGQSSSGNTIYF.

This clonotype turned up a few times. The chain is built from TRBV11-3 and TRBJ2-1; TRBD2 matches at 7 bases. The germline gives CDR1 SGHNT, CDR2 YENEEA. V lost 3 bases, J lost 6 bases, and 2 bases stayed unmatched. This CDR3 spans 13 amino acids. For the CDR3, the DNA is TGTGCCAGCAGCTTGTGGGGGGGCAATGAGCAGTTCTTC. This sequence encodes CASSLWGGNEQFF.

This clonotype was counted between two and nine times. The gene calls are TRBV18 and TRBJ2-1, with 10 nucleotides matching TRBD2. The CDR3 sequence is 17 residues long. Per germline, CDR1 KGHSH and CDR2 LQKENI. With V trimmed by 2 bases and J by 6 bases, 10 bases remained unmatched. Here the CDR3 DNA reads TGTGCCAGCTCACCAGTAGCGGGAGGCGTAGTAGGCAATGAGCAGTTCTTC. Amino acids: CASSPVAGGVVGNEQFF.